Sequencing of this TCR beta chain was carried out in a study of blood T cells in healthy people across ages. With 6 bases clipped from V and 2 bases from J, the junction kept 6 bases outside the gene matches. The CDR3 totals 17 residues. Germline V gene data show CDR1 as MNHEY and CDR2 as SMNVEV (reference sequence). Whole-study findings and limits: Naive T cell percentage by flow cytometry tracked strongly with beta diversity.

As to this clonotype: Antigen specificity is unknown.

Primed by a sample-barcoded 5' primer and a J-beta primer mix, a second PCR proceeded for 7 to 11 cycles. Each CDR3 protein is one row after TCRdb ran MiXCR on the 5' RACE reads. This table has 2 million or so distinct CDR3 sequences, approximately 50% appearing once. Material for sequencing was blood. The genes are TRBV27 and TRBJ2-1, with 14 bases lining up with TRBD2. The clonotype originates from a woman aged 40 to 49 in good health. The DNA for the CDR3 is TGTGCCAGCAGGAAGACTAGCGGGGGGGCTCCCTACAATGAGCAGTTCTTC. Its translation is CASRKTSGGAPYNEQFF.